This T cell receptor beta chain was sequenced for a study of neoadjuvant nivolumab and ipilimumab in lung cancer. A word on this clone: Its target is not known.

Points from the study as a whole: Higher pretherapy blood TCR richness went with higher resected-tumor richness.

TCRdb's table, derived via immunoSEQ multiplex PCR, lists solely in-frame clones and lacks some. There are 40,000 to 55,000 clones in the sample; about 89% occur only once, and around 3.8% lies in the top ten. The length of the CDR3 is 15 residues. Germline V gene data show CDR1 as LNHDA and CDR2 as SQIVND (reference sequence). The V end lost 5 bases, the J end lost 1 base, and 12 bases lay between the germline ends. Sample: blood, taken before neoadjuvant nivolumab, alone or with ipilimumab. The chain carries TRBV19 and TRBJ2-1; D not resolved. The sequence came from an adult with non-small cell lung cancer. Some clones in this sample may be carry-over from other donors' samples. This CDR3 reads CASSSRALSYNEQFF. Written as DNA, the CDR3 is TGTGCCAGTAGTTCCCGGGCCTTATCCTACAATGAGCAGTTCTTC.